Listed below are T cell receptor beta chains from one sample, sequenced in a study of T cell responses to AZD1222 COVID-19 vaccine. This table comes from immunoSEQ multiplex PCR, and its TCRdb copy is limited to in-frame clones, with some not included. The sample contains 100,000 to 150,000 clones, approximately 90% of which appear only once. Specimen: peripheral blood, collected on day 0 of AZD1222 vaccination. These receptors were collected from an adult in good health. CDR3s include the opening cysteine and the closing phenylalanine or tryptophan. A D gene is named only where the DNA matches it firmly. Clone size is not always given. Where it is, it says once, few, many or a class for expanded clones.

CASSLGGSGANVLTF	TGCGCCAGCAGTCTCGGGGGGTCTGGGGCCAACGTCCTGACTTTC	TRBV4-1	.	TRBD2	TRBJ2-6
CASRIGQGGEQFF	TGTGCCAGTAGAATCGGACAGGGGGGTGAGCAGTTCTTC	TRBV19	once	TRBD1	TRBJ2-1
CASSPGQGKGYTF	TGTGCCAGCTCCCCCGGACAGGGGAAGGGCTACACCTTC	TRBV18	.	TRBD1	TRBJ1-2
CASSGDGYTF	TGTGCCAGCTCCGGGGATGGCTACACCTTC	TRBV9	.	.	TRBJ1-2
CASSVGLAPYEQYF	TGTGCCAGCAGCGTCGGACTAGCGCCCTACGAGCAGTACTTC	TRBV7-2	once	TRBD2	TRBJ2-7
CASSDAGGIYNEQFF	TGTGCCAGCAGTGATGCAGGGGGCATCTACAATGAGCAGTTCTTC	TRBV6-1	.	TRBD1	TRBJ2-1
CASRPWGGLGDNSPLHF	TGTGCCAGCAGGCCTTGGGGGGGGCTAGGGGATAATTCACCCCTCCACTTT	TRBV6-8	.	.	TRBJ1-6
CASSFGTRGQAFF	TGTGCCAGCAGTTTCGGGACAAGGGGCCAAGCTTTCTTT	TRBV28	.	.	TRBJ1-1
CASSLAGGWGGTDTQYF	TGTGCCAGCAGTTTGGCAGGGGGCTGGGGAGGAACAGATACGCAGTATTTT	TRBV27	.	TRBD1	TRBJ2-3
CASSQDRAYNSPLHF	TGTGCCAGCAGCCAAGACAGGGCTTATAATTCACCCCTCCACTTT	TRBV14	few	.	TRBJ1-6
CASSLLAGPYGYTF	TGTGCCAGCAGTTTATTGGCAGGCCCCTATGGCTACACCTTC	TRBV28	.	.	TRBJ1-2
CASSPRASIGVDHGYTF	TGCGCCAGCAGCCCCCGGGCCTCGATAGGGGTGGACCATGGCTACACCTTC	TRBV5-1	.	.	TRBJ1-2
CASSSGGAGELFF	TGTGCCAGCAGTTCGGGGGGGGCCGGGGAGCTGTTTTTT	TRBV27	.	TRBD2	TRBJ2-2
CASSYWRDSQNTEAFF	TGTGCCAGCAGTTATTGGCGGGACAGCCAGAACACTGAAGCTTTCTTT	TRBV6-2/TRBV6-3	few	TRBD1	TRBJ1-1
CASSSLRYGTHSNQPQHF	TGTGCCAGCAGCTCCCTGAGATACGGGACTCATAGCAATCAGCCCCAGCATTTT	TRBV7-2	.	.	TRBJ1-5
CASKTKPNYGYTF	TGTGCCAGCAAGACAAAACCCAACTATGGCTACACCTTC	TRBV28	.	.	TRBJ1-2
CASSQGGTEAFF	TGTGCCAGCAGCCAGGGTGGCACTGAAGCTTTCTTT	TRBV3-1/TRBV3-2	.	.	TRBJ1-1
CASSRSQGFSYEQYF	TGCGCCAGCAGCCGATCACAGGGCTTTTCCTACGAGCAGTACTTC	TRBV4-1	.	.	TRBJ2-7
CASSSRREAIREQYF	TGTGCCAGCAGTTCGAGACGGGAGGCAATTCGCGAGCAGTACTTC	TRBV6-5	.	TRBD2	TRBJ2-7
CASSTGNSPLHF	TGTGCCAGTAGTACGGGGAATTCACCCCTCCACTTT	TRBV19	.	.	TRBJ1-6
CASSEHRDSNYGYTF	TGTGCCAGCAGTGAACACAGAGACTCTAACTATGGCTACACCTTC	TRBV6-1	.	.	TRBJ1-2
CASSLVGTLGEQYF	TGTGCCAGCAGCTTAGTCGGGACGCTGGGGGAGCAGTACTTC	TRBV7-2	.	.	TRBJ2-7
CASSQGGLEQYF	TGTGCCAGCAGCCAAGGGGGTCTAGAGCAGTACTTC	TRBV3-1/TRBV3-2	.	.	TRBJ2-7